One sample yielded the 5 T cell receptor beta chains listed below, sequenced in a study of blood T cell repertoires in COVID-19. TCRdb's table, derived via immunoSEQ multiplex PCR, lists solely in-frame clones and lacks some. The repertoire consists of about 310,000 clones, with around 90% occurring once and the leading ten covering roughly 5.3%. The sequenced sample was PBMCs or T cells enriched from blood (not recorded which). The receptors stem from a man aged 55 to 70 who had recovered from COVID-19.

The rearrangement links TRBV4-2 to TRBJ2-3; D gene ambiguous. Trimming cost V 0 bases and J 0 bases, with 13 bases left between them. In germline, CDR1 is LGHNA, CDR2 YNFKEQ. CDR3 length: 17 amino acids. The CDR3 spells CASSQDMALYSTDTQYF. CDR3 in DNA: TGTGCCAGCAGCCAAGATATGGCCTTGTATAGCACAGATACGCAGTATTTT.

The V gene is TRBV7-2, the J gene TRBJ1-2; D is possibly TRBD1 (5 bases). Germline loops: CDR1 SGHTA, CDR2 FQGNSA. CDR3 length equals 16 residues. V was clipped by 2 bases and J by 8 bases, with 21 bases between them. The CDR3 sequence is CASSLNRDPSRGGYTF. CDR3 sequence (DNA): TGTGCCAGCAGCTTAAACCGGGACCCGAGCCGGGGGGGCTACACCTTC.

The chain recombines TRBV5-1 with TRBJ2-5, with TRBD1 matching over 11 bases. This CDR3 spans 15 amino acids. The V gene end was trimmed by 1 base and the J gene end by 3 bases; junction bases not matched to a gene: 2. Germline CDR1 is SGHRS and CDR2 is YFSETQ. In DNA, the CDR3 is TGCGCCAGCAGCTTGTCGGGACAGGGGGAAGAGACCCAGTACTTC. It yields the protein CASSLSGQGEETQYF.

V is TRBV12-3 or TRBV12-4 and J is TRBJ2-7; tentatively, D is TRBD1 (6 bases). The CDR3 is 12 amino acids. V lost 5 bases and J lost 4, with 9 bases in between. The CDR3 DNA reads TGTGCCAGCAGTCCACAGGGATACGAGCAGTACTTC. Its translation is CASSPQGYEQYF.

About this clone: Mismatch with germline at one junction end may stem from a read error. The chain links TRBV7-7 to TRBJ2-3; perhaps TRBD1 as D (6 bases). CDR1 is SSHAT and CDR2 is FNYEAQ in the germline V gene (reference sequence). The CDR3 runs 15 residues. CDR3 DNA sequence: TGTGCTAGCAGCTTTAAGGGGGATCTTGCAGATACGCAGTATTTT. Its protein product is CASSFKGDLADTQYF.